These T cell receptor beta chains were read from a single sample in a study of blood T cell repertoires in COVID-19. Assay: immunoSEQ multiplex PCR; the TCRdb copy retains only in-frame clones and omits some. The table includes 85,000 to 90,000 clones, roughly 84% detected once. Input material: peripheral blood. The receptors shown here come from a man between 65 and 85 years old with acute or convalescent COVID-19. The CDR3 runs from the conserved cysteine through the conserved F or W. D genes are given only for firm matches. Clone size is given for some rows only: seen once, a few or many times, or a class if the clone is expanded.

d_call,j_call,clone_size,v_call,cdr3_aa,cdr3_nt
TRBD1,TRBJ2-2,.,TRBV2,CASSLKGQGAGELFF,TGTGCCAGCAGTCTGAAGGGACAGGGGGCCGGGGAGCTGTTTTTT
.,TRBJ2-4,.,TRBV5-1,CASSLVPRQQRGIQYF,TGCGCCAGCAGCTTGGTTCCCCGACAGCAGCGCGGCATTCAGTACTTC
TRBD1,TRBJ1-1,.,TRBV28,CASRQGGNTEAFF,TGTGCCAGCAGGCAGGGGGGGAACACTGAAGCTTTCTTT
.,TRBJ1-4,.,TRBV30,CAWGGEGEKLFF,TGTGCCTGGGGCGGGGAGGGGGAAAAACTGTTTTTT
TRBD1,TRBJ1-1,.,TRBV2,CASGDSMNTEAFF,TGTGCCAGCGGGGACAGTATGAACACTGAAGCTTTCTTT
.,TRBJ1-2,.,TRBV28,CASSFLGGGYTF,TGTGCCAGCAGTTTTTTGGGAGGAGGCTACACCTTC
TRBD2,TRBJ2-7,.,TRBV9,CASSVGLAGHPAEQYF,TGTGCCAGCAGCGTAGGACTAGCGGGGCACCCCGCCGAGCAGTACTTC
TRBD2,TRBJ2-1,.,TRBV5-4,CASSPGGAGGHINEQFF,TGTGCCAGCAGCCCCGGGGGAGCGGGGGGGCATATCAATGAGCAGTTCTTC
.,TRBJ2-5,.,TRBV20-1,CSAGLQETQYF,TGCAGTGCGGGGCTCCAAGAGACCCAGTACTTC
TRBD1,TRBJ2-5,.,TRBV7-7,CASSLTGGAGETQYF,TGTGCCAGCAGCCTTACAGGGGGCGCGGGAGAGACCCAGTACTTC
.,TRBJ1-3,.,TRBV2,CASNEREGVSGNTIYF,TGTGCCAGCAACGAGAGAGAGGGGGTCTCTGGAAACACCATATATTTT
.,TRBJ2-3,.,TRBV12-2,CASRQGWNTQYF,TGTGCAAGTCGGCAGGGTTGGAATACGCAGTATTTT
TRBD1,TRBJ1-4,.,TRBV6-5,CASSFYRGANEKLFF,TGTGCCAGCAGCTTTTACAGGGGTGCTAATGAAAAACTGTTTTTT
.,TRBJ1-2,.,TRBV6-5,CASSYRSPNYGYTF,TGTGCCAGCAGTTACCGGAGTCCTAACTATGGCTACACCTTC
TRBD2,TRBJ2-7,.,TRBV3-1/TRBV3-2,CASRQRGGKGEQYF,TGTGCCAGCAGACAAAGGGGAGGGAAAGGCGAGCAGTACTTC
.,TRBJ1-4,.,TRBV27,CASSRRANEKLFF,TGTGCCAGCAGTCGGCGGGCTAATGAAAAACTGTTTTTT
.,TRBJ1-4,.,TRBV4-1,CASSQWGGYEKLFF,TGCGCCAGCAGCCAGTGGGGGGGGTACGAAAAACTGTTTTTT
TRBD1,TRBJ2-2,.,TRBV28,CATRTGNTGELFF,TGTGCCACTAGGACAGGGAACACCGGGGAGCTGTTTTTT
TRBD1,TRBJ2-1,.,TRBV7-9,CASSLVPWDRPINNEQFF,TGTGCCAGCAGCCTCGTCCCCTGGGACAGGCCTATAAACAATGAGCAGTTCTTC
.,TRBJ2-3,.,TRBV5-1,CASSLTVPDTQYF,TGCGCCAGCAGCTTAACAGTCCCGGATACGCAGTATTTT
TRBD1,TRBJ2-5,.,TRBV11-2,CASSLKTGSETQYF,TGTGCCAGCAGCTTAAAGACAGGGTCCGAGACCCAGTACTTC
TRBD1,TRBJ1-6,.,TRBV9,CASSHRDSGTSPLHF,TGTGCCAGCAGCCACCGGGACAGCGGTACATCACCCCTCCACTTT
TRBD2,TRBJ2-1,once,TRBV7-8,CASSVRGLAGVLVYNEQFF,TGTGCCAGCAGCGTCCGGGGACTAGCGGGGGTTTTAGTATACAATGAGCAGTTCTTC
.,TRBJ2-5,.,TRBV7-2,CASLASGRGQETQYF,TGTGCCAGCTTAGCCTCGGGAAGGGGGCAAGAGACCCAGTACTTC
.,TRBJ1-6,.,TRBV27,CARPQGLFSPLHF,TGTGCCAGACCACAGGGCCTTTTTTCACCCCTCCACTTT
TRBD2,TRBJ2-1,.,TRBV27,CASSFKRGGDEQFF,TGTGCCAGCAGTTTTAAGCGGGGAGGCGATGAGCAGTTCTTC
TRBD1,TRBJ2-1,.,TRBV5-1,CATSGTGLWDEQFF,TGCGCCACCTCCGGGACAGGGCTTTGGGATGAGCAGTTCTTC
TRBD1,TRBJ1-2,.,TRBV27,CASSLSWDSHGYTF,TGTGCCAGCAGTTTATCGTGGGACAGCCATGGCTACACCTTC
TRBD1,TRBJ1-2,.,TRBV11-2,CASSLTVTGAYGYTF,TGTGCCAGCAGCTTAACGGTGACAGGGGCCTATGGCTACACCTTC
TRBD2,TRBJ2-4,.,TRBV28,CASRTGGGTKNIQYF,TGTGCCAGCCGTACCGGCGGGGGAACCAAAAACATTCAGTACTTC
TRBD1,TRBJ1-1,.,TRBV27,CASSFLQGAAFF,TGTGCCAGCAGTTTCTTACAGGGGGCAGCTTTCTTT
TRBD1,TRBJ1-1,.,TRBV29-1,CSVVWGTGGTEAFF,TGCAGCGTTGTTTGGGGGACAGGGGGCACTGAAGCTTTCTTT
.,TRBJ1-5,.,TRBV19,CASSTQGRGQPQHF,TGTGCCAGTAGTACCCAGGGTAGGGGTCAGCCCCAGCATTTT
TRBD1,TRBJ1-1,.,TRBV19,CASSETGLNTEAFF,TGTGCCAGTAGCGAGACAGGGCTGAACACTGAAGCTTTCTTT
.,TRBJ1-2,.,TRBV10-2,CASSVAGVGYTF,TGCGCCAGCAGTGTGGCAGGGGTTGGCTACACCTTC
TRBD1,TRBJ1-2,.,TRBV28,CASSAPGQGVYGYTF,TGTGCCAGCAGTGCGCCGGGACAGGGGGTCTATGGCTACACCTTC
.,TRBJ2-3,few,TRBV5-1,CASSSFTDTQYF,TGCGCCAGCAGCTCCTTCACAGATACGCAGTATTTT
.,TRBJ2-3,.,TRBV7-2,CASSLWQIDTQYF,TGTGCCAGCAGCTTATGGCAGATAGATACGCAGTATTTT
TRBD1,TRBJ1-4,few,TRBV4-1,CASSQDGTGGDEKLFF,TGCGCCAGCAGCCAAGACGGGACAGGGGGTGATGAAAAACTGTTTTTT
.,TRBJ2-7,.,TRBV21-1,CASSNWHEQYF,TGTGCCAGCAGCAACTGGCACGAGCAGTACTTC
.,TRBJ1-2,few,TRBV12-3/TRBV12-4,CATGRGYGYTF,TGTGCCACCGGCAGGGGCTATGGCTACACCTTC
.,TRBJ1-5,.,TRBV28,CASRPGSINQPQHF,TGTGCCAGCCGCCCAGGGTCCATCAATCAGCCCCAGCATTTT
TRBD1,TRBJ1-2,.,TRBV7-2,CASSLLLGTAYGYTF,TGTGCCAGCAGCTTACTTCTCGGGACAGCCTATGGCTACACCTTC